Following are 14 T cell receptor beta chains from one sample sequenced in a study of shared clonotypes between healthy human individuals. Libraries were prepared by immunoSEQ multiplex PCR; TCRdb keeps only in-frame clonotypes and omits some of them. There are more than 1.2 million clones in the sample; 98% occur only once, and roughly 0.35% lies in the top ten. Sequences were obtained from naive CD4+ T cells sorted from blood. As for subset: CD45RA+ positively selected. The receptors shown here come from a man aged 30 to 45 in good health.

The rearrangement uses TRBV6-5 and TRBJ2-2; D ambiguous. V was cut by 7 bases and J by 1 base, with 13 bases left in between. The CDR3 sequence is 15 residues long. Germline CDR1 is MNHEY and CDR2 is SVGAGI. This CDR3 is CASIGRSQNTGELFF. CDR3 in DNA: TGTGCCAGCATTGGGCGCAGCCAGAACACCGGGGAGCTGTTTTTT.

This clone was detected only once. The chain uses TRBV5-1 and TRBJ2-1; 7 bases align to TRBD2. Trimming took 6 bases from V and 8 from J; bases not matched to a gene: 8. CDR1 and CDR2 (germline): SGHRS, YFSETQ. CDR3 size: 13 residues. The CDR3 reads CASTPTSSYEQFF. CDR3 nucleotide sequence: TGCGCCAGCACGCCGACTAGCAGCTATGAGCAGTTCTTC.

About this clone: Other DNA sequences in this specimen translate into the identical CDR3. The gene calls are TRBV25-1 and TRBJ1-2; tentatively, D is TRBD1 (6 bases). V was cut by 3 bases and J by 5 bases, with 10 bases left in between. The CDR3 is 13 residues long. In germline, CDR1 is MGHDK, CDR2 SYGVNS. Here the CDR3 DNA reads TGTGCCAGCAGTGAGACAGGCGGGTATGGCTACACCTTC. This sequence encodes CASSETGGYGYTF.

The chain couples TRBV5-4 to TRBJ2-5, with D possibly being TRBD1 or TRBD2 (5 bases each). Between the trimmed V and J ends, which lost 3 bases and 2 bases, there was a span of 11 bases. The CDR3 has 14 amino acids. Per germline, CDR1 SGHNT and CDR2 YYREEE (reference sequence). The CDR3: CASSSPGPQETQYF. CDR3 DNA sequence: TGTGCCAGCAGCTCGCCGGGGCCACAAGAGACCCAGTACTTC. The full variable domain, completed using reference TRBV5-4 and TRBJ2-5, is ETGVTQSPTHLIKTRGQQVTLRCSSQSGHNTVSWYQQALGQGPQFIFQYYREEENGRGNFPPRFSGLQFPNYSSELNVNALELDDSALYLCASSSPGPQETQYFGPGTRLLVL.

Details on this clone: Other DNA sequences in this sample translate to the same CDR3. CDR3 loop: CASSSDRAGNTIYF. In nucleotides, the CDR3 is TGTGCCAGCAGTTCCGACAGGGCTGGAAACACCATATATTTT. The rearrangement joins TRBV2 to TRBJ1-3; 7 bases fit TRBD1. Germline lookup yields CDR1 SNHLY and CDR2 FYNNEI. The CDR3 runs to 14 residues. V lost 5 bases and J lost 2; bases outside the gene matches: 3.

This chain connects TRBV11-3 to TRBJ2-2; TRBD2 matches 9 bases. CDR1 is SGHNT, CDR2 YENEEA, per germline. J was trimmed by 0 bases and V by 6 bases; bases with no gene match: 8. The CDR3 is made up of 17 amino acids. The CDR3 nucleotides are TGTGCCAGCAGGCTGGCCAGCGGGGGGTCGAACACCGGGGAGCTGTTTTTT. This codes for CASRLASGGSNTGELFF.

This chain uses TRBV6-6 with TRBJ1-2; 7 bases match TRBD1. This CDR3 spans 14 amino acids. The V segment lost 5 bases and the J segment 3 bases; nucleotides outside the gene matches: 6. The germline V gene has CDR1 MNHNY and CDR2 SVGAGI (reference sequence). CDR3 region: CASSNRDSYYGYTF. In nucleotides, the CDR3 is TGTGCCAGCAGTAACCGGGACAGTTACTATGGCTACACCTTC.

The chain links TRBV27 to TRBJ2-3; TRBD1 matches at 11 bases. V lost 3 bases to trimming and J lost 4 bases; unmatched junction nucleotides: 6. This CDR3 is built from 16 residues. Looked up from germline, CDR1 is MNHEY and CDR2 is SMNVEV (reference sequence). CDR3 region: CASSFRDRGTADTQYF. Written as DNA, the CDR3 is TGTGCCAGCAGTTTTAGGGACAGGGGGACCGCAGATACGCAGTATTTT.

As to this clone: One junction end disagrees with the germline gene, perhaps due to a read error. V gene TRBV2 combines with J gene TRBJ1-2; 9 bases match TRBD1. The V gene's germline CDR1 is SNHLY and CDR2 FYNNEI. This CDR3 spans 11 amino acids. The CDR3 nucleotides read TGTGCCAGCAGTGAAAGTGCGACAGGGGGCTTC. Encoded protein: CASSESATGGF. The full variable domain, completed using reference TRBV2 and TRBJ1-2, is EPEVTQTPSHQVTQMGQEVILRCVPISNHLYFYWYRQILGQKVEFLVSFYNNEISEKSEIFDDQFSVERPDGSNFTLKIRSTKLEDSAMYFCASSESATGGFGSGTRLTVV.

This clone occurred once. The genes are TRBV5-6 and TRBJ2-1; TRBD2 matches at 7 bases. V was pared by 3 bases and J by 0 bases, with 6 bases of the junction left unmatched. The CDR3 covers 16 residues. Germline V lookup: CDR1 SGHDT, CDR2 YYEEEE. CDR3 DNA sequence: TGTGCCAGCAGCTCTTGGTGGGAGGGCTCCTACAATGAGCAGTTCTTC. Its protein product is CASSSWWEGSYNEQFF.

The chain uses TRBV6-1 and TRBJ2-7; TRBD1 is a possible D gene (6 bases). The CDR3 has 13 residues. Germline assignment: CDR1 MNHNS and CDR2 SASEGT. Trimming removed 8 bases from V and 3 bases from J, with 14 bases in between. The DNA for the CDR3 is TGTGCCAGCGCCTTACAGGGTGTCTACGAGCAGTACTTC. Translation: CASALQGVYEQYF.

The chain uses TRBV7-2 and TRBJ2-7; TRBD1 matches at 8 bases. The trim removed 4 bases at V and 6 bases at J, leaving 8 bases unmatched. The CDR3 has 14 amino acids. Germline assignment: CDR1 SGHTA and CDR2 FQGNSA. The CDR3 sequence: CASSSQGVHAEQYF. The CDR3, as DNA: TGTGCCAGCAGCTCACAGGGGGTTCACGCCGAGCAGTACTTC.

This chain uses TRBV18 with TRBJ2-7; 13 bases match TRBD2. Germline CDR1 is KGHSH and CDR2 is LQKENI. This CDR3 has 19 amino acids. The J segment lost 4 bases and the V segment lost 3 bases, leaving 15 bases of the junction unmatched. CDR3 coding DNA: TGTGCCAGCTCACCCCTGAACCGACTAGCGGGAGGAAGTTGGTACGAGCAGTACTTC. As protein: CASSPLNRLAGGSWYEQYF.

Only one count was recorded for this clone. The rearrangement joins TRBV4-2 to TRBJ2-5; 7 bases match TRBD2. The germline gives CDR1 LGHNA, CDR2 YNFKEQ. This CDR3 is built from 16 residues. Trimming cost V 0 bases and J 5 bases; bases outside gene matches: 9. The DNA of the CDR3 is TGTGCCAGCAGCCAAGATGGAACTAGCGCTTGGGAGACCCAGTACTTC. This encodes CASSQDGTSAWETQYF.